The TCR beta chain under discussion was sequenced for a study of shared clonotypes between healthy human individuals. Findings and caveats of the study: Although depth was large, rarefaction showed that sequencing of the sorted subsets was incomplete. A few donors had about 5% of their naive CD4 clonotypes in common.

Germline V gene lookup returns CDR1 MNHEY and CDR2 SVGAGI. The CDR3 is made up of 14 amino acids. Trimming took 3 bases from V and 3 from J, leaving 11 bases between them. A deep-level run was used for the assay. Once extracted for a subset, genomic DNA was divided evenly among several immunoSEQ plates. The protocol was immunoSEQ multiplex PCR, while the TCRdb copy is restricted to in-frame clones and leaves out a portion. The sample has approximately 1.5 million clones, approximately 98.5% seen once. About this clone itself: Its antigen is as yet unknown.

The sequenced sample was naive CD4+ T cells sorted from blood. Specified subset: CD45RA+ positively selected. The clonotype comes from a man aged 30 to 39 in good health. The chain combines TRBV6-5 with TRBJ2-5; D is undetermined. The CDR3 loop is CASSYRAAKETQYF. The CDR3 region has the DNA TGTGCCAGCAGTTATCGGGCAGCCAAAGAGACCCAGTACTTC.